A selection of T cell receptor beta chains follows, all from one sample in a study of post-analysis software for immune sequencing data. TCRdb re-derived calls from the PCR reads in MiXCR, one entry per CDR3 protein. The data hold approximately 360,000 distinct CDR3 sequences, with roughly 30% observed a single time. Sequencing was performed on blood. The receptors here all came from a girl aged 5 to 17 with multiple sclerosis. Both conserved end residues are part of each CDR3. The D gene is left open where the match is weak. Only some rows state a clone size, as once, few, many or a class for expanded clones.

CDR3 protein	CDR3 DNA	J gene	clone size	D gene	V gene
CASSLGTPPSYNEQFF	TGTGCCAGCAGTTTAGGGACTCCCCCCTCCTACAATGAGCAGTTCTTC	TRBJ2-1	few	NA	TRBV12-3/TRBV12-4
CAVGLGSTDTQYF	TGTGCCGTGGGACTAGGTAGCACAGATACGCAGTATTTT	TRBJ2-3	many	TRBD2	TRBV10-3
CASSYNLAGGRNEQFF	TGCGCCAGCAGCTATAATCTAGCGGGGGGGCGGAATGAGCAGTTCTTC	TRBJ2-1	few	TRBD2	TRBV5-1
CASNRQTHTEAFF	TGTGCCAGCAACCGACAGACACACACTGAAGCTTTCTTT	TRBJ1-1	NA	NA	TRBV6-5
CASSFGSSGTEQFF	TGCGCCAGCAGCTTTGGGTCTAGCGGTACTGAGCAGTTCTTC	TRBJ2-1	NA	TRBD2	TRBV5-1
CASSKKNSLARADHQETQYF	TGTGCCAGCAGCAAAAAAAATAGTTTAGCGCGGGCGGACCACCAAGAGACCCAGTACTTC	TRBJ2-5	few	NA	TRBV6-4
CASSSGTSGGAFLYNEQFF	TGTGCCAGCAGTTCCGGGACTAGCGGGGGGGCCTTCCTCTACAATGAGCAGTTCTTC	TRBJ2-1	few	TRBD2	TRBV12-3/TRBV12-4
CASSFTANTEAFF	TGTGCCAGCAGTTTTACGGCTAACACTGAAGCTTTCTTT	TRBJ1-1	few	NA	TRBV12-3/TRBV12-4
CASIEGPENTGELFF	TGTGCCAGCATTGAGGGACCGGAGAACACCGGGGAGCTGTTTTTT	TRBJ2-2	NA	NA	TRBV13
CASSWDRATTKAFF	TGCGCCAGCAGCTGGGACAGGGCGACCACTAAAGCTTTCTTT	TRBJ1-1	NA	TRBD1	TRBV5-1
CSASSGGDSNQPQHF	TGCAGTGCTAGTTCGGGGGGCGATAGCAATCAGCCCCAGCATTTT	TRBJ1-5	few	NA	TRBV20-1
CASSLGLGGSQTQYF	TGTGCCAGCAGTTTAGGTCTAGGTGGGAGTCAGACCCAGTACTTC	TRBJ2-5	many	NA	TRBV12-3/TRBV12-4
CASSPRTGAGAYNSPLHF	TGCGCCAGCAGCCCGAGGACAGGGGCAGGGGCATATAATTCACCCCTCCACTTT	TRBJ1-6	NA	TRBD1	TRBV5-1
CASSLMTGLTEAFF	TGTGCCAGCAGTCTTATGACAGGGCTCACTGAAGCTTTCTTT	TRBJ1-1	NA	TRBD1	TRBV12-3/TRBV12-4
CASSRPTGGSGYTF	TGCGCCAGCAGCCGCCCCACAGGGGGCTCTGGCTACACCTTC	TRBJ1-2	NA	TRBD1	TRBV4-1
CASSPKTSGYEQYF	TGTGCCAGCAGCCCAAAGACATCGGGCTACGAGCAGTACTTC	TRBJ2-7	few	NA	TRBV7-9
CASTLGTAGYEQYF	TGTGCCAGCACCCTTGGGACGGCAGGCTACGAGCAGTACTTC	TRBJ2-7	NA	NA	TRBV28
CASSLVFGTGGDTEAFF	TGTGCCAGCAGCTTAGTTTTCGGGACAGGAGGAGACACTGAAGCTTTCTTT	TRBJ1-1	NA	TRBD1	TRBV11-2
CATQEMSGANVLTF	TGTGCCACCCAAGAAATGTCCGGGGCCAACGTCCTGACTTTC	TRBJ2-6	few	NA	TRBV6-5
CSARGSNQPQHF	TGCAGTGCTAGAGGGAGCAATCAGCCCCAGCATTTT	TRBJ1-5	many	NA	TRBV20-1
CASSRLGPDSPLHF	TGTGCCAGCAGCCGATTGGGCCCAGATTCACCCCTCCACTTT	TRBJ1-6	NA	NA	TRBV7-9
CSATWIYEQYF	TGCAGTGCTACATGGATATACGAGCAGTACTTC	TRBJ2-7	NA	NA	TRBV20-1
CASSTTSGTSGAYEQYF	TGTGCCAGCAGCACAACATCCGGGACTAGCGGAGCCTACGAGCAGTACTTC	TRBJ2-7	NA	TRBD2	TRBV7-9